A single sample is the source of the 18 T cell receptor beta chains below, sequenced in a study of T-cell reconstitution after alpha-beta-depleted transplantation in children. It was with unique molecular identifiers that the TCRbeta library was prepared. TCRdb re-called the PCR reads with MiXCR, one entry per CDR3 protein. The table shows approximately 490,000 distinct CDR3 sequences, with under 15% occurring only once. The source was PBMCs from the stem cell graft donor, collected from the stem cell graft. These receptors all come from a human donor who donated a stem cell graft to a child with combined immunodeficiency.

This clonotype was observed a handful of times. The V call is TRBV10-3, the J call TRBJ1-2; D call uncertain. This CDR3 comprises 13 residues. V was trimmed by 3 bases and J by 0 bases, leaving 5 bases between them. CDR1 is ENHRY, CDR2 SYGVKD, per germline. As DNA, the CDR3 is TGTGCCATCAGTGATTTAGCTAACTATGGCTACACCTTC. Protein: CAISDLANYGYTF.

In its sample, this clonotype was seen many times. This sequence joins TRBV10-2 and TRBJ1-6; tentative D call: TRBD1 (6 bases). In germline, CDR1 is WSHSY, CDR2 SAAADI. Trimming took off 6 bases at V and 7 bases at J, with 13 bases between the two ends. This CDR3 region has 14 residues. The chain's CDR3 is CASSTGRGNSPLHF. The CDR3 DNA sequence: TGCGCCAGCAGCACAGGGCGAGGAAATTCACCCCTCCACTTT.

The chain uses TRBV30 and TRBJ1-2; no clear D gene. The CDR3 spans 12 residues. V was clipped by 6 bases and J by 3 bases, with 11 bases between them. Germline assignment: CDR1 GTSNPN and CDR2 SVGIG (reference sequence). CDR3 protein: CACRERDYGYTF. The CDR3 coding sequence is TGTGCCTGCAGAGAACGGGACTATGGCTACACCTTC. Full variable domain (remainder filled in from reference TRBV30 and TRBJ1-2): SQTIHQWPATLVQPVGSPLSLECTVEGTSNPNLYWYRQAAGRGLQLLFYSVGIGQISSEVPQNLSASRPQDRQFILSSKKLLLSDSGFYLCACRERDYGYTFGSGTRLTVV.

This clonotype was seen ten or more times. The CDR3 region has the DNA TGTGCCATCGGGACAGGTGGGACTGAAGCTTTCTTT. This gives the protein CAIGTGGTEAFF. The V gene is TRBV12-3 or TRBV12-4, the J gene TRBJ1-1; 8 bases map to TRBD1. This CDR3 comprises 12 residues. The J segment lost 5 bases and the V segment lost 10 bases, leaving 6 bases of the junction unmatched.

This clonotype has a handful of counts. The rearrangement links TRBV12-3 or TRBV12-4 to TRBJ2-3; D is ambiguous. CDR3 length: 12 amino acids. With 7 bases removed from V and 6 bases from J, the gap between germline ends came to 11 bases. CDR3 coding DNA: TGTGCCAGCACCCCGGATAAGGATACGCAGTATTTT. The encoded protein is CASTPDKDTQYF.

This clonotype has more than one count but fewer than ten. The chain links TRBV5-1 to TRBJ2-1, with D uncertain. Trimming cost V 0 bases and J 6 bases, with 10 bases left between them. Looked up from germline, CDR1 is SGHRS and CDR2 is YFSETQ. The CDR3 sequence is 14 residues long. CDR3: CASSLGAIVNEQFF. Here the CDR3 DNA reads TGCGCCAGCAGCTTGGGTGCTATCGTCAATGAGCAGTTCTTC.

This clonotype occurred a few times. This chain joins TRBV27 and TRBJ2-5; 9 bases map to TRBD2. Germline lookup yields CDR1 MNHEY and CDR2 SMNVEV (reference sequence). Germline trimming cut 5 bases from V and 1 base from J; bases unmatched to any gene: 8. The CDR3 length is 16 residues. The DNA of the CDR3 is TGTGCCAGCAGTCCTACAGCGGGGGGCCCCCAAGAGACCCAGTACTTC. Protein sequence: CASSPTAGGPQETQYF.

The sample holds a few counts of this clonotype. The CDR3 reads CASSHAGLAAKNIQYF. CDR3 bases: TGTGCCAGCAGCCACGCGGGACTAGCGGCCAAAAACATTCAGTACTTC. This chain joins TRBV3-1 and TRBJ2-4, with 10 bases fitting TRBD2. Germline CDR1 LGHDT, CDR2 YNNKEL (reference sequence). The junction had 3 bases not matched to a gene; V was cut back by 3 bases and J by 1 base. This CDR3 contains 16 residues. The full variable domain, rest sourced from reference TRBV3-1 and TRBJ2-4, is DTAVSQTPKYLVTQMGNDKSIKCEQNLGHDTMYWYKQDSKKFLKIMFSYNNKELIINETVPNRFSPKSPDKAHLNLHINSLELGDSAVYFCASSHAGLAAKNIQYFGAGTRLSVL.

At least ten counts were recorded for this clonotype. V and J are TRBV20-1 and TRBJ1-1; TRBD1 matches at 9 bases. The CDR3 spans 14 residues. The junction had 3 bases not matched to a gene; V was cut back by 1 base and J by 3 bases. Germline CDR1 reads DFQATT; CDR2 reads SNEGSKA (reference sequence). The CDR3 DNA reads TGCAGTGCTAGAGCGGACAGGGGTGACACTGAAGCTTTCTTT. Encoded protein: CSARADRGDTEAFF.

The sample holds many counts of this clonotype. The rearrangement joins TRBV20-1 to TRBJ2-5; TRBD1 agrees at 7 bases. The trim removed 3 bases at V and 5 bases at J, leaving 6 bases unmatched. This CDR3 is built from 13 residues. CDR1 DFQATT and CDR2 SNEGSKA come from the germline V gene (reference sequence). The CDR3 DNA follows: TGCAGTGCTAGGGCAGGGGGAGACGAGACCCAGTACTTC. As protein: CSARAGGDETQYF.

The table lists this clonotype with a few counts. V gene TRBV4-3 combines with J gene TRBJ2-1, with 10 bases matching TRBD2. This CDR3 spans 18 amino acids. V gave up 0 bases and J gave up 6 bases; unmatched junction bases: 11. Germline CDR1 reads LGHNA; CDR2 reads YSLEER. CDR3 coding DNA: TGCGCCAGCAGCCAAGACCTAGCGGGAGCTCCGTGGGGCAATGAGCAGTTCTTC. The encoded protein is CASSQDLAGAPWGNEQFF.

The chain uses TRBV7-6 and TRBJ2-2; 8 bases align to TRBD2. CDR1 and CDR2 from the germline V gene are SGHVS and FNYEAQ. The junction had 6 bases not matched to a gene; V was cut back by 3 bases and J by 6 bases. This CDR3 has 15 amino acids. Written as DNA, the CDR3 is TGTGCCAGCAGCTTTGGGGCGGGAGGTGCCGGGGAGCTGTTTTTT. Protein product: CASSFGAGGAGELFF.

CDR3 nucleotide sequence: TGTGCCAGCAGGAAGGGGTTAACAGATACGCAGTATTTT. It specifies CASRKGLTDTQYF. The chain links TRBV12-3 or TRBV12-4 to TRBJ2-3; possibly TRBD1 for D (5 bases). V was trimmed by 6 bases and J by 3 bases, leaving 10 bases between them. The CDR3 has 13 amino acids.

The V and J genes are TRBV5-1 and TRBJ2-7; 7 nucleotides align to TRBD1. Germline loops: CDR1 SGHRS, CDR2 YFSETQ. The CDR3 is 14 amino acids. Unmatched junction bases numbered 5, after V lost 3 bases and J lost 2 bases. DNA of the CDR3: TGCGCCAGCAGCTGGGGGACAGCCCCCTACGAGCAGTACTTC. The encoded protein is CASSWGTAPYEQYF.

This clonotype was counted many times. The chain links TRBV12-3 or TRBV12-4 to TRBJ1-1; maybe TRBD1 (6 bases). This CDR3 is 13 amino acids long. V was clipped by 1 base and J by 4 bases, with 7 bases between them. This chain's CDR3 is CASSLVGATEAFF. For the CDR3, the DNA is TGTGCCAGCAGTTTAGTGGGGGCCACTGAAGCTTTCTTT.

The chain recombines TRBV7-2 with TRBJ2-2; 7 nucleotides line up with TRBD2. The germline CDR1 and CDR2 sequences are SGHTA and FQGNSA. The length of the CDR3 is 16 residues. V trimming: 4 bases; J trimming: 3 bases; junction bases outside the gene matches: 8. The CDR3 coding sequence is TGTGCCAGCAGCTACCCGAAGGGAGGGTACACCGGGGAGCTGTTTTTT. Translated: CASSYPKGGYTGELFF.

To note about this clonotype: One end of the junction is discordant with germline, which a read error may explain. The chain employs TRBV12-3 or TRBV12-4 and TRBJ2-2, with 7 bases fitting TRBD1. CDR3 length: 14 amino acids. The CDR3 reads CASSRDRVTWELFF. CDR3 bases: TGTGCCAGCAGCCGGGACAGAGTCACCTGGGAGCTGTTTTTT.

The chain links TRBV20-1 to TRBJ2-1, with 8 positions matching TRBD1. Unmatched junction bases numbered 8, after V lost 6 bases and J lost 7 bases. Germline-derived CDR1 and CDR2 are DFQATT and SNEGSKA (reference sequence). The CDR3 has 13 amino acids. The CDR3 reads CSAPRTGSNEQFF. The CDR3 nucleotides read TGCAGTGCCCCCCGGACAGGGTCGAATGAGCAGTTCTTC.